The 8 T cell receptor beta chains reported below all come from one sample, sequenced in a study of post-analysis software for immune sequencing data. Study-wide results and caveats: When patients were compared with controls, a handful of TRBV segments were more frequent, TRBV5-6, TRBV5-1 and TRBV20-1 among them.

Antigen specificity for these receptors is unknown. Unique molecular identifiers were carried by the TCR beta cDNA libraries. From the PCR reads, TCRdb called clonotypes with MiXCR, one entry per CDR3 protein. The sample lists roughly 410,000 distinct CDR3 sequences, approximately 33% seen once, with about an eighth in the top ten. Specimen: blood. The source of these receptors is a girl aged 5 to 17 with multiple sclerosis.

This clonotype was observed a few times. The chain recombines TRBV6-5 with TRBJ2-2; D not resolved. The germline V gene encodes CDR1 MNHEY and CDR2 SVGAGI. Trimming shortened V by 3 bases and J by 6 bases, and 2 bases separated the two germline ends. This CDR3 region has 11 residues. CDR3 residues: CASSYAGELFF. CDR3 in DNA: TGTGCCAGCAGTTATGCCGGGGAGCTGTTTTTT.

The genes are TRBV6-6 and TRBJ1-5; tentative D call: TRBD1 (5 bases). The V gene's germline CDR1 is MNHNY and CDR2 SVGAGI (reference sequence). V dropped 7 bases and J dropped 0 bases, with 13 bases sitting between them. This CDR3 is built from 15 residues. CDR3 coding DNA: TGTGCCAGCACTACGACAGACTATAGCAATCAGCCCCAGCATTTT. This encodes CASTTTDYSNQPQHF.

This clonotype has only a few counts. V gene TRBV12-3 or TRBV12-4 combines with J gene TRBJ1-2, with 10 bases fitting TRBD1. CDR3 size: 12 residues. Losses at the gene ends were 5 bases for V and 8 bases for J; bases not matched to a gene: 2. CDR3 loop: CASSRTGGGYTF. The CDR3 coding sequence is TGTGCCAGCAGTCGGACAGGGGGAGGCTACACCTTC.

This clonotype was seen a handful of times. The chain links TRBV27 to TRBJ1-2; weak D call: TRBD1 (5 bases). Per germline, CDR1 MNHEY and CDR2 SMNVEV (reference sequence). With 8 bases removed from V and 2 bases from J, the gap between germline ends came to 12 bases. CDR3 length equals 13 residues. CDR3 DNA sequence: TGTGCCAGCCGTCTCACAGGCAACTATGGCTACACCTTC. It specifies CASRLTGNYGYTF.

This clonotype appeared a few times. The chain carries TRBV27 and TRBJ2-3; 8 nucleotides align to TRBD2. CDR1 is MNHEY and CDR2 is SMNVEV in the germline V gene (reference sequence). V was clipped by 3 bases and J by 5 bases; unmatched bases: 7. The CDR3 extends over 15 amino acids. The CDR3 loop reads CASSFHGGALDTQYF. DNA of the CDR3: TGTGCCAGCAGTTTCCACGGGGGGGCTTTAGATACGCAGTATTTT.

This clonotype has more than one count but fewer than ten. The rearrangement uses TRBV7-9 and TRBJ1-1; D might be TRBD1 (6 bases). The germline CDR1 and CDR2 sequences are SEHNR and FQNEAQ (reference sequence). The CDR3 runs to 13 residues. The ends were cut back, 6 bases at V and 1 base at J, with 9 bases in the middle. Written as DNA, the CDR3 is TGTGCCAGCAGGCTACAGGGGAACACTGAAGCTTTCTTT. It is translated as CASRLQGNTEAFF.

This clonotype was observed once. A read error may account for a junction end that differs from germline. V is TRBV4-3 and J is TRBJ2-1; D is uncertain. The V gene's germline CDR1 is LGHNA and CDR2 YSLEER. The CDR3 sequence is 13 residues long. This CDR3 reads CAGSRAIYNEQFF. The DNA for the CDR3 is TGCGCCGGCAGCCGAGCGATCTACAATGAGCAGTTCTTC.

The rearrangement uses TRBV4-3 and TRBJ1-1, with a possible D match to TRBD1 (6 bases). V shed 1 base and J shed 5 bases, with 11 bases lying between them. From germline, CDR1 is LGHNA and CDR2 YSLEER. The CDR3 extends over 14 amino acids. CDR3 residues: CASSQVEGGTEAFF. DNA of the CDR3: TGCGCCAGCAGCCAAGTGGAGGGGGGGACTGAAGCTTTCTTT.